The entry below describes one TCR beta chain. Its target antigen remains unknown. Per-nucleotide qualities are absent, and no much larger clonotype sits a single base away. The same CDR3 arises from other DNA sequences in this sample as well. Donors were healthy HIV-negative adults with no recently reported acute infections or vaccinations. Only Caucasian adults living in Nashville, Tennessee, USA were represented among the donors. CD4+ T cells were enriched by magnetic negative selection, after which naive cells were positively selected on CD45RA and the negative fraction was taken as the memory subset. Blood was obtained by leukapheresis, after which PBMCs were separated by Ficoll-Histopaque density gradient centrifugation and cryopreserved in liquid nitrogen vapor phase. Purity and quantity of every magnetically sorted T cell population were checked by analytical flow cytometry. From each sorted fraction, genomic DNA was isolated and quantified by UV absorbance on a Nanodrop 2000c.

TCR CDR3 regions were amplified from genomic DNA by multiplex PCR using the deep immunoSEQ assay. For each cell subset, the extracted genomic DNA was distributed evenly across all wells of several immunoSEQ 96-well plates, and each plate served as one replicate. For sorted subsets, about 0.2 ug genomic DNA, equal to 30,000 or so T cell genomes, was loaded into each replicate PCR. Purified libraries were quantified with a Qubit 3.0 fluorometer, sized on a Bioanalyzer 2100, and re-quantified with the KAPA Library Quantification kit. Every immunoSEQ 96-well plate was sequenced on a dedicated single-read 150-cycle Illumina NextSeq 550 flow cell. The study's own analysis went as follows. The immunoSEQ output contained only junctional sequences without quality scores, so filtering could not match that applied to full-length reads. Sequences were annotated with PyIR, a Python wrapper for IgBLAST v1.9, and V/J genes and CDR3 were assigned using IMGT germline references. Reads were removed for weak V/J assignments (E-value above 1e-6), missing CDR3, stop codons, out-of-frame junctions, or ambiguous translated residues. V3J clonotypes were defined by identical inferred V gene, J gene, and CDR3 amino acid sequence. The percentage overlap between two repertoires was calculated by dividing the number of shared unique clonotypes by the size of the smaller repertoire. Three approaches were used to assess repertoire richness: RTK rarefaction, the Chao1 estimator, and Recon v2.1 estimates of unobserved clonotypes. OLGA was used to compute generation probabilities for all TCRbeta clonotypes that the gDNA method yielded from a handful of donors. TCRdb provides this immuneACCESS table in a form limited to in-frame rearrangements. Some clones are lacking; in checked studies, under half of them reflect an unresolved V gene, and why the rest are absent is not known. The DNA was the basis for D and trimming; V, J and clone size are from that table. Recorded for this sample are 2,100,000 or so clones; 90% to 96% of them occurred a single time. The ten largest make up approximately 0.13% of the sample.

This specimen belongs to a study of shared clonotypes between healthy human individuals (dated by TCRdb to about 2020). About the investigation overall: Three men and a couple of women, aged 18 to 49 years, made up the cohort. For each donor, CD4 naive and CD4 memory were each run on three plates, CD8 naive on two plates, and CD8 memory on one plate. The study deeply sequenced blood TCR repertoires of about 5 healthy adults to estimate repertoire size and the extent of clonotype sharing between individuals. To increase sequencing depth and limit assay-specific biases, different laboratories used diverse techniques to prepare libraries and sequence TCR repertoires. Leukapheresis yielded between about 0.9 and 10 billion PBMCs per donor.

As encoded in the germline V gene (reference sequence), CDR1 is LNHDA while CDR2 is SQIVND. Between the V and J ends, shortened by 6 bases and 3 bases respectively, the junction contains 8 bases. The CDR3 runs 12 amino acids, cysteine and phenylalanine included. Only CDR3 DNA is held: 36 bases, read in frame from base 1. The study at large found these results: Sampling was restricted to blood, and TCR repertoires in tissue are likely to differ from TCR repertoires in blood. Compared with non-shared clonotypes, the clonotypes found in all four sorted-subset donors had higher generation probabilities. Larger estimated clonotype richness was generally found for naive subsets than for memory subsets. Pairwise subsampling indicated that sequencing depth was expected to affect the degree of clonotype sharing among donors. Sharing across several donors was observed for 4.5% to 6.5% of naive CD4, over 3% of naive CD8, about 2.3% of memory CD4, and about 0.4% of memory CD8 clonotypes. The small number of donors limited the genetic and exposure-history diversity represented. Rarefaction of sorted-subset datasets indicated incomplete sequencing despite the large sequencing depth.

The V gene is TRBV19 and the J gene is TRBJ1-2, with a tentative D gene TRBD1 over 6 matching bases. The clonotype originates from a man between 18 and 29 years old in good health. Sequenced: naive CD4+ T cells sorted from blood. The cell subset or site label corresponds to: CD45RA+ positively selected. CDR3 region: CASSRTDYGYTF. The DNA is as follows: TGTGCCAGTAGCAGGACAGACTATGGCTACACCTTC.